The 8 T cell receptor beta chains in this list originate from one sample, sequenced in a study of cytomegalovirus exposure and HLA in healthy donors. Generated by immunoSEQ multiplex PCR, the TCRdb table keeps only in-frame clones and is missing some. The table has about 110,000 clones, over 75% seen once. What was sequenced was PBMCs. These receptors were obtained from a woman younger than 35 in good health and CMV-seronegative.

The chain couples TRBV29-1 to TRBJ1-1, with D possibly TRBD1 on 5 matching bases. Trimming left V 0 bases short and J 5 bases short, with 10 bases between. Germline V gene sequence: CDR1 SQVTM, CDR2 ANQGSEA. CDR3 length equals 13 residues. Here the CDR3 DNA reads TGCAGCGTTGAAGAAGGGGTGGAGACTGAAGCTTTCTTT. Its protein product is CSVEEGVETEAFF.

The chain is built from TRBV10-3 and TRBJ1-5, with 7 positions matching TRBD1. The ends lost 5 bases at V and 0 bases at J; junction bases unmatched: 4. CDR1 and CDR2 from the germline V gene are ENHRY and SYGVKD. There are 15 residues in the CDR3. The CDR3 protein is CAISQGVYSNQPQHF. As DNA, the CDR3 is TGTGCCATCAGTCAGGGGGTTTATAGCAATCAGCCCCAGCATTTT.

This chain connects TRBV5-4 to TRBJ2-2, with 9 bases matching TRBD2. The germline gives CDR1 SGHNT, CDR2 YYREEE (reference sequence). The CDR3 sequence is 15 residues long. V lost 2 bases, J lost 5 bases, and 4 bases stayed unmatched. DNA for the CDR3: TGTGCCAGCAGCTTAGCGGGGGGCAATACCGGGGAGCTGTTTTTT. It specifies CASSLAGGNTGELFF.

The chain recombines TRBV11-2 with TRBJ1-2, with TRBD1 as a possible D gene (6 bases). With 4 bases removed from V and 0 bases from J, the gap between germline ends came to 12 bases. Looked up from germline, CDR1 is SGHAT and CDR2 is FQNNGV. CDR3 length equals 15 residues. CDR3 sequence reads: CASSSYRAANYGYTF. Here the CDR3 DNA reads TGTGCCAGCAGCTCCTACAGGGCGGCTAACTATGGCTACACCTTC.

This clone was recorded only once. V is TRBV30 and J is TRBJ1-6; D is unclear. The V and J ends lost 0 bases and 0 bases respectively, with 12 bases between them. This CDR3 is 17 amino acids long. Germline CDR1 and CDR2: GTSNPN and SVGIG (reference sequence). The CDR3 region has the DNA TGTGCCTGGAGTGTGCTAGGCGATAGCTCCTATAATTCACCCCTCCACTTT. Amino acids: CAWSVLGDSSYNSPLHF.

The chain combines TRBV7-2 with TRBJ1-6, with unresolved D. Per the germline V gene, CDR1 is SGHTA and CDR2 is FQGNSA. The V and J ends lost 5 bases and 11 bases respectively, with 13 bases between them. The CDR3 loop spans 13 amino acids. The CDR3 sequence: CASSAMRRPPLHF. CDR3 sequence (DNA): TGTGCCAGCAGCGCCATGAGGCGCCCACCCCTCCACTTT. The full variable domain, completed using reference TRBV7-2 and TRBJ1-6, is GAGVSQSPSNKVTEKGKDVELRCDPISGHTALYWYRQSLGQGLEFLIYFQGNSAPDKSGLPSDRFSAERTGGSVSTLTIQRTQQEDSAVYLCASSAMRRPPLHFGNGTRLTVT.

The rearrangement uses TRBV6-6 and TRBJ2-1, with D possibly TRBD2 on 7 matching bases. The CDR3 covers 15 residues. V gave up 2 bases and J gave up 8 bases, with 16 bases separating them. The germline gives CDR1 MNHNY, CDR2 SVGAGI (reference sequence). The CDR3 DNA is TGTGCCAGCAGTTACAGGCGGGGGCGTGGGGATGAGCAGTTCTTC. It codes for CASSYRRGRGDEQFF.

This chain connects TRBV27 to TRBJ1-2, with D hard to call. There are 13 residues in the CDR3. With 4 bases removed from V and 2 bases from J, the gap between germline ends came to 8 bases. Germline loops: CDR1 MNHEY, CDR2 SMNVEV (reference sequence). CDR3 nucleotides: TGTGCCAGCAGTTCTAACAGCAACTATGGCTACACCTTC. It specifies CASSSNSNYGYTF.